Described below is a single T cell receptor (beta chain) sequence and its context. The antigen remains unidentified. These data are taken from a study of T cell responses to AZD1222 COVID-19 vaccine. The CDR3 is 15 residues long. V was clipped by 4 bases and J by 3 bases, with 14 bases between them. From germline, CDR1 is MNHEY and CDR2 SVGAGI. Study-wide findings and caveats: White British donors predominated, females outnumbered males, and clonal diversity was possibly underestimated. Spike-specific TCR breadth and depth went up after people got two AZD1222 doses.

Data came from immunoSEQ multiplex PCR; TCRdb stores just in-frame clones and leaves some out. The table includes some 120,000 clones, approximately 91% detected once. The chain recombines TRBV6-5 with TRBJ2-3, with D perhaps matching TRBD1 (6 bases). This TCR derives from an adult in good health. The starting material was peripheral blood, obtained on day 0 of AZD1222 vaccination. The CDR3 nucleotides are TGTGCCAGCAGTTCCCTCCAGGGGCGGACAGATACGCAGTATTTT. It yields the protein CASSSLQGRTDTQYF.